The source of this T cell receptor beta chain is a study of T cell repertoires in cytomegalovirus infection. General study findings and limits: In two of eight donors, the top clonotype was HLA-C-restricted CMV-specific.

A single record per CDR3 protein comes from TCRdb applying MiXCR to the reads. This table holds tens of thousands of distinct CDR3 sequences, around 21% found once. The CDR3 loop spans 15 amino acids. Germline V CDR1 and CDR2: SGHVS, FQNEAQ. V gave up 5 bases and J gave up 1 base, with 14 bases separating them. This clonotype turned up a few times. What it recognizes is unknown. The chain combines TRBV7-8 with TRBJ1-1, with D unresolved. The sequence came from a human donor in good health (CMV status not recorded). Some clones in this sample may be carry-over from other donors' samples. Sample: CD8+ T cells from cultured PBMCs, taken from culture after CMV antigen stimulation. For the CDR3, the DNA is TGTGCCAGCAGCCCGCTCCCGGGGTCGAACACTGAAGCTTTCTTT. Translating it yields CASSPLPGSNTEAFF. Filled out from reference TRBV7-8 and TRBJ1-1, the complete variable domain reads GAGVSQSPRYKVAKRGQDVALRCDPISGHVSLFWYQQALGQGPEFLTYFQNEAQLDKSGLPSDRFFAERPEGSVSTLKIQRTQQEDSAVYLCASSPLPGSNTEAFFGQGTRLTVV.